This T cell receptor (beta chain) was sequenced in a study of cytomegalovirus exposure and HLA in healthy donors. Study-level findings and limits: Per a later analysis, HLA-associated TCR beta chains showed more clonal expansion than other, equally common TCR beta chains. Links to common viral pathogens appeared, in a later analysis, for several of the most significant clusters.

The CDR3 spans 14 residues. V lost 4 bases and J lost 2, with 12 bases in between. The germline V gene encodes CDR1 SGDLS and CDR2 YYNGEE. Comment on this clone: What it recognizes is unknown.

The PCR made use of 60 Vbeta and 13 Jbeta primers. Some clones are missing from TCRdb's copy, which holds only in-frame ones; the method was immunoSEQ multiplex PCR. The data show over 150,000 clones, 60% to 85% seen once. This chain joins TRBV9 and TRBJ2-5; maybe TRBD1 (5 bases). What was sequenced was PBMCs. The receptor was derived from a woman aged 45-60 years in good health and CMV-seropositive. The DNA of the CDR3 is TGTGCCAGCAGCAGGGGAAGGACACAAGAGACCCAGTACTTC. It codes for CASSRGRTQETQYF.